These 2 T cell receptor beta chains were sequenced from one sample in a study of identical twins. One entry per CDR3 protein results from TCRdb running MiXCR on the 5' RACE reads. This table has hundreds of thousands of distinct CDR3 sequences, roughly 8% appearing once. These records were also assigned to another study, of yellow fever vaccine responses in identical twins.

Sequencing was done on a sample of PBMCs. These receptors were obtained from a young woman in good health.

At least ten counts were recorded for this clonotype. V usage is TRBV4-3 and J usage is TRBJ2-6; D gene ambiguous. Trimming pared 0 bases from V and 1 base from J, leaving 4 bases between. CDR3 length: 15 amino acids. Germline V lookup: CDR1 LGHNA, CDR2 YSLEER. The CDR3 loop is CASSQEESGANVLTF. CDR3 nucleotide sequence: TGCGCCAGCAGCCAAGAGGAGTCTGGGGCCAACGTCCTGACTTTC.

The rearrangement links TRBV5-1 to TRBJ2-3, with D unclear. There are 16 residues in the CDR3. Germline CDR1 is SGHRS and CDR2 is YFSETQ. V dropped 0 bases and J dropped 2 bases, with 13 bases sitting between them. CDR3 DNA sequence: TGCGCCAGCAGCTTGGCCGGCAGCTTTTTCACAGATACGCAGTATTTT. This encodes CASSLAGSFFTDTQYF.